This entry lists 7 T cell receptor beta chains sequenced from one sample in a study of T cell responses to AZD1222 COVID-19 vaccine. Data came from immunoSEQ multiplex PCR; TCRdb stores just in-frame clones and leaves some out. The sample contains tens of thousands of clones, 75% to 90% of which appear only once. Sequencing was performed on peripheral blood, taken on day 0 of AZD1222 vaccination. Receptors originate from an adult in good health.

The table lists this clone with a few counts. This chain joins TRBV7-3 and TRBJ2-2; no clear D gene. The ends were cut back, 3 bases at V and 6 bases at J, with 11 bases in the middle. Germline V gene data show CDR1 as SGHTA and CDR2 as FQGTGA. This CDR3 comprises 14 residues. The CDR3 nucleotides are TGTGCCAGCAGCTTGATGCTCAATTCCGGGGAGCTGTTTTTT. As protein: CASSLMLNSGELFF. The full variable domain, completed using reference TRBV7-3 and TRBJ2-2, is GAGVSQTPSNKVTEKGKYVELRCDPISGHTALYWYRQSLGQGPEFLIYFQGTGAADDSGLPNDRFFAVRPEGSVSTLKIQRTERGDSAVYLCASSLMLNSGELFFGEGSRLTVL.

The rearrangement joins TRBV19 to TRBJ2-7; tentatively, D is TRBD2 (6 bases). V was clipped by 2 bases and J by 7 bases, with 12 bases between them. The germline V gene has CDR1 LNHDA and CDR2 SQIVND (reference sequence). This CDR3 has 13 residues. The CDR3 region has the DNA TGTGCCAGTAGTATAACGGCCCGGGGGGAGCAGTACTTC. Its protein product is CASSITARGEQYF.

The chain has TRBV18 and TRBJ2-3, with D perhaps TRBD1 (5 bases). Germline lookup yields CDR1 KGHSH and CDR2 LQKENI. This CDR3 has 16 residues. With 4 bases removed from V and 5 bases from J, the gap between germline ends came to 19 bases. The CDR3 is CASSLIPGRRGDTQYF. For the CDR3, the DNA is TGTGCCAGCTCACTCATCCCAGGGCGTAGGGGAGATACGCAGTATTTT.

This clone appeared a few times. The rearrangement links TRBV5-5 to TRBJ1-4, with D unclear. V was clipped by 2 bases and J by 0 bases, with 11 bases between them. CDR1 and CDR2 (germline): SGHKS, YYEKEE (reference sequence). The CDR3 loop spans 16 amino acids. The CDR3 DNA sequence: TGTGCCAGCAGCTTCTCAAGGCCAGCAACTAATGAAAAACTGTTTTTT. This encodes CASSFSRPATNEKLFF.

This clone came up once. The gene calls are TRBV12-3 or TRBV12-4 and TRBJ1-2; D gene uncertain. The CDR3 contains 12 residues. V lost 7 bases to trimming and J lost 4 bases, with 10 bases between them. The CDR3 protein is CASNTGGYGYTF. The CDR3 DNA follows: TGTGCCAGCAACACCGGCGGCTATGGCTACACCTTC.

This clone was detected a few times. This chain links TRBV14 with TRBJ1-4, with unresolved D. Germline V gene sequence: CDR1 SGHDN, CDR2 FVKESK. The CDR3 contains 15 residues. Trimming cost V 4 bases and J 3 bases, with 12 bases left between them. In DNA, the CDR3 is TGTGCCAGCAGCCGGTTATTTGGGGCTAATGAAAAACTGTTTTTT. Its protein is CASSRLFGANEKLFF.

J is TRBJ2-1 and V is TRBV19; tentatively, D is TRBD1 or TRBD2 (6 bases each). This CDR3 contains 15 residues. Germline V lookup: CDR1 LNHDA, CDR2 SQIVND (reference sequence). V was pared by 3 bases and J by 3 bases, with 12 bases between. CDR3 residues: CASSIDGGGYNEQFF. CDR3 in DNA: TGTGCCAGTAGTATCGACGGGGGCGGCTACAATGAGCAGTTCTTC.